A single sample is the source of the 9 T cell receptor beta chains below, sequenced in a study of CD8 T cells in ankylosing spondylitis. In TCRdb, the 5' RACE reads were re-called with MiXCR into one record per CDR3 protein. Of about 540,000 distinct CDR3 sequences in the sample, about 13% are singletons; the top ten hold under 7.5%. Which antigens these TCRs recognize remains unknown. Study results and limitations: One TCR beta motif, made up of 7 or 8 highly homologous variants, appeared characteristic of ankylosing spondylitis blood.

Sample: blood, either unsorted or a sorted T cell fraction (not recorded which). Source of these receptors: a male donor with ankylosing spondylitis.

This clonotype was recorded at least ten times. CDR3 nucleotide sequence: TGTGCTAGTGGTTTTACGGGAGATACGCAGTATTTT. Protein: CASGFTGDTQYF. The rearrangement links TRBV12-5 to TRBJ2-3; D uncertain. In germline, CDR1 is LGHNT, CDR2 FRNRAP. The CDR3 consists of 12 residues. V gave up 3 bases and J gave up 5 bases, with 6 bases separating them.

CDR3 residues: CASSIGQINTGELFF. The CDR3 region has the DNA TGTGCCAGTAGTATAGGACAGATTAACACCGGGGAGCTGTTTTTT. The rearrangement links TRBV19 to TRBJ2-2, with D possibly TRBD1 on 5 matching bases. Germline V gives CDR1 LNHDA, CDR2 SQIVND (reference sequence). This CDR3 comprises 15 residues. The germline V and J ends were trimmed by 1 base and 2 bases, with 8 bases remaining between them.

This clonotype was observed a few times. For the CDR3, the DNA is TGCAGTGCTAGGACAGGGGGCCCCCCGAACACCGGGGAGCTGTTTTTT. It encodes CSARTGGPPNTGELFF. This chain joins TRBV20-1 and TRBJ2-2; TRBD1 aligns across 10 bases. The V and J ends lost 3 bases and 0 bases, in that order; junction bases with no gene match: 4. The CDR3 runs 16 residues. Germline V lookup: CDR1 DFQATT, CDR2 SNEGSKA (reference sequence).

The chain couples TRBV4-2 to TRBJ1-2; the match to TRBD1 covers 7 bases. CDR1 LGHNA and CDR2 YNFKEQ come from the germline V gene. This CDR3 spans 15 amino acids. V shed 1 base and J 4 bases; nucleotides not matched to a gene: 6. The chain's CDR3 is CASSQVKGAVYGYTF. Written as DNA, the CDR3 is TGTGCCAGCAGCCAAGTAAAGGGGGCGGTCTATGGCTACACCTTC.

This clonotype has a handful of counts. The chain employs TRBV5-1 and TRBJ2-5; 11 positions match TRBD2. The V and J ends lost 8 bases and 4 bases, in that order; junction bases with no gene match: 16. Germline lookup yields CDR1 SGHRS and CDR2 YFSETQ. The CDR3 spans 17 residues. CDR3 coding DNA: TGCGCCAGTACCACGACTAGCGGGACCGTGATGGGAGAGACCCAGTACTTC. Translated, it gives CASTTTSGTVMGETQYF.

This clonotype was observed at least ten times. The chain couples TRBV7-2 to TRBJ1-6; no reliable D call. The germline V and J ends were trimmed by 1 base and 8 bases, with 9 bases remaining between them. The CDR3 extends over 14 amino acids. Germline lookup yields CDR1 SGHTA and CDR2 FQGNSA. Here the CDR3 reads CASSLEAIYSPLHF. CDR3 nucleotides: TGTGCCAGCAGCTTAGAGGCCATTTATTCACCCCTCCACTTT.

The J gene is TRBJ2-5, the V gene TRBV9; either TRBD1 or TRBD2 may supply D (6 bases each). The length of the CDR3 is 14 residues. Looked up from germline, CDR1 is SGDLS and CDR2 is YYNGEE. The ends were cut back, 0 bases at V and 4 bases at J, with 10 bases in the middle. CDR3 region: CASSVGGASETQYF. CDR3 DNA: TGTGCCAGCAGCGTAGGGGGGGCGTCAGAGACCCAGTACTTC.

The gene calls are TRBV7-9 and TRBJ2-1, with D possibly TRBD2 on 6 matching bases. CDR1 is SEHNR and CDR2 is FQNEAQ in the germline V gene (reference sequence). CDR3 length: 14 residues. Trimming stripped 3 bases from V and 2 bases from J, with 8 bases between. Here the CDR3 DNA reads TGTGCCAGCAGCTTTCCGGGAGCCTACAATGAGCAGTTCTTC. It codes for CASSFPGAYNEQFF. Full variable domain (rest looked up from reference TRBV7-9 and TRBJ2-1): DTGVSQNPRHKITKRGQNVTFRCDPISEHNRLYWYRQTLGQGPEFLTYFQNEAQLEKSRLLSDRFSAERPKGSFSTLEIQRTEQGDSAMYLCASSFPGAYNEQFFGPGTRLTVL.

For the CDR3, the DNA is TGTGCCACCCAGGGGGCCCACGAGCAGTACTTC. As protein: CATQGAHEQYF. The chain is built from TRBV6-6 and TRBJ2-7; 8 positions agree with TRBD1. From germline, CDR1 is MNHNY and CDR2 SVGAGI (reference sequence). The CDR3 is made up of 11 amino acids. J lost 5 bases, V lost 10 bases, and 4 bases had no gene match.